This T cell receptor beta chain derives from a study of cytomegalovirus exposure and HLA in healthy donors. General study findings and limits: Among TCR beta chains, those listed as cytomegalovirus-associated numbered over 150. Rare sequences made up most TCRs, while some public TCRs were found in many donors. There were three CMV-associated chains whose specificity for CMV antigens was confirmed in vitro.

13 Jbeta primers and 60 Vbeta primers were used for the PCR. TCRdb keeps only in-frame clones here, not all; method: immunoSEQ multiplex PCR. The sample has 95,000 to 150,000 clones, more than 60% seen once. The germline CDR1 and CDR2 sequences are SGHTA and FQGNSA. CDR3 length: 17 residues. With respect to this clone: Its antigen is undetermined. The junction and the germline gene differ at one end; a read error may be behind it.

Sequencing was carried out using PBMCs. The chain has TRBV7-2 and TRBJ2-7, with TRBD1 matching 11 bases. This receptor was taken from a woman in her 40s in good health and CMV-seronegative. CDR3 DNA sequence: TGCGCCAGCAGCCAAGAGGGCCCCGGGACAGGGGGGTACGAGCAGTACTTC. It translates to CASSQEGPGTGGYEQYF.